These 8 T cell receptor beta chains were all obtained from the same sample, sequenced in a study of T-cell memory formation after mild COVID-19. TCRdb independently ran MiXCR on the 5' RACE reads; one entry per CDR3 protein. The sample holds roughly 450,000 distinct CDR3 sequences, 15% to 20% seen once. Material for sequencing was PBMCs or a T cell subset sorted from them (not recorded which). Receptor source: a man younger than 35 who had mild COVID-19 (a few samples of this study predate the infection). Cell type and time point are not known.

The V call is TRBV5-1, the J call TRBJ2-5, with TRBD2 identical over 8 bases. Germline lookup yields CDR1 SGHRS and CDR2 YFSETQ. CDR3 length: 14 amino acids. V lost 4 bases, J lost 2 bases, and 4 bases stayed unmatched. Here the CDR3 DNA reads TGCGCCAGCAGCATGACTAGCGTGCAAGAGACCCAGTACTTC. This codes for CASSMTSVQETQYF.

In this sample, this clonotype turned up a few times. This chain uses TRBV6-1 with TRBJ2-5; D is possibly TRBD1 or TRBD2 (5 bases each). Trimming removed 6 bases at V and 1 base at J, with 18 bases between. The CDR3 length is 16 residues. CDR1 and CDR2 (germline): MNHNS, SASEGT. The CDR3 reads CASREGWGNFQETQYF. Here the CDR3 DNA reads TGTGCCAGCAGAGAGGGGTGGGGGAACTTCCAAGAGACCCAGTACTTC.

This sequence joins TRBV5-6 and TRBJ2-7; D perhaps matches TRBD1 (6 bases). The V end was cut by 7 bases, the J end by 4 bases, with 21 bases between. The CDR3 is 15 residues long. Germline CDR1 is SGHDT and CDR2 is YYEEEE. The CDR3 is CASSSRRTVSYEQYF. Written as DNA, the CDR3 is TGTGCCAGCTCCTCGCGGAGGACAGTGTCTTACGAGCAGTACTTC.

The CDR3 here is CASGENPGTPVVDTEAFF. The CDR3, as DNA: TGCGCCAGCGGAGAGAACCCGGGGACACCCGTAGTTGACACTGAAGCTTTCTTT. This chain links TRBV5-1 with TRBJ1-1; TRBD1 is a possible D gene (6 bases). The CDR3 covers 18 residues. CDR1 and CDR2 from the germline V gene are SGHRS and YFSETQ. Trimming took off 7 bases at V and 3 bases at J, with 28 bases between the two ends. The whole variable domain, remainder taken from reference TRBV5-1 and TRBJ1-1, is KAGVTQTPRYLIKTRGQQVTLSCSPISGHRSVSWYQQTPGQGLQFLFEYFSETQRNKGNFPGRFSGRQFSNSRSEMNVSTLELGDSALYLCASGENPGTPVVDTEAFFGQGTRLTVV.

This clonotype showed up just a few times. V usage is TRBV20-1 and J usage is TRBJ2-1; no definite D call. Per the germline V gene, CDR1 is DFQATT and CDR2 is SNEGSKA (reference sequence). V was trimmed by 3 bases and J by 3 bases, leaving 6 bases between them. This CDR3 contains 12 residues. The CDR3 region is CSASGSYNEQFF. The CDR3 bases are TGCAGTGCTAGCGGCAGCTACAATGAGCAGTTCTTC.

This clonotype was recorded at least ten times. The V and J genes are TRBV4-2 and TRBJ1-1; perhaps TRBD1 as D (5 bases). Germline V gene data show CDR1 as LGHNA and CDR2 as YNFKEQ. V shed 4 bases and J shed 3 bases, with 18 bases lying between them. The CDR3 has 16 amino acids. CDR3 protein: CASSPFKGLEDTEAFF. In DNA, the CDR3 is TGTGCCAGCAGCCCATTCAAGGGGTTAGAGGACACTGAAGCTTTCTTT.

The chain recombines TRBV20-1 with TRBJ2-1, with 14 bases matching TRBD2. V trimming: 5 bases; J trimming: 4 bases; junction bases outside the gene matches: 10. The germline CDR1 and CDR2 sequences are DFQATT and SNEGSKA (reference sequence). CDR3 length equals 17 residues. This chain's CDR3 is CSAPGVTSGGVYNEQFF. Written as DNA, the CDR3 is TGCAGTGCTCCCGGGGTGACTAGCGGGGGGGTATACAATGAGCAGTTCTTC.

The chain uses TRBV7-2 and TRBJ1-1; no reliable D call. Germline values: CDR1 SGHTA, CDR2 FQGNSA. Trimming left V 3 bases short and J 11 bases short, with 13 bases between. This CDR3 comprises 12 residues. The CDR3 DNA sequence: TGTGCCAGCAGCTTCGGTCGCGACTTTGCTTTCTTT. As protein: CASSFGRDFAFF.